This T cell receptor beta chain derives from a study of T cells in Graves' hyperthyroidism and ophthalmopathy. Regarding the study as a whole: Blood held most thyroid clonotypes expanded above 0.001 frequency.

TCR beta CDR3 sequences were amplified from RNA transcripts. Carried out on the TCR CDR3, a first-round RT-PCR used the HTBI primer set. MiXCR, run by TCRdb on the multiplex PCR reads, gives a single entry per CDR3 protein. The sample comprises hundreds of thousands of distinct CDR3 sequences, around a quarter of which are singletons, and approximately 10% rests with the top ten. Trimming cost V 4 bases and J 0 bases, with 15 bases left between them. Germline values: CDR1 MDHEN, CDR2 SYDVKM. CDR3 length equals 16 residues. This clonotype occurred many times. Its specificity is not known. J is TRBJ1-2 and V is TRBV28, with a tentative D call TRBD1 (6 bases). The sequenced sample consisted of blood. The source of this sequence is a woman between 25 and 40 years old with Graves' ophthalmopathy. CDR3 protein: CASSSSGTPTNYGYTF. The CDR3 DNA is TGTGCCAGCAGTTCATCCGGGACACCGACTAACTATGGCTACACCTTC.